These T cell receptor beta chains were read from a single sample in a study of T cell responses to AZD1222 COVID-19 vaccine. Sequenced by immunoSEQ multiplex PCR; TCRdb stores in-frame clones only, minus some. The table has about 130,000 clones, 90% to 95% seen once. The sequencing used peripheral blood, collected on day 0 of AZD1222 vaccination. The origin of the receptors is an adult in good health. CDR3s include the opening cysteine and the closing phenylalanine or tryptophan.

>TRBV15|TRBJ2-7
CATSRGGGGLSSYEQYF
>TRBV10-3|TRBJ2-2
CAIRGGRSNTGELFF
>TRBV7-3|TRBJ2-4
CASSVGTSSSKNIQYF
>TRBV5-4|TRBJ1-5
CASSLRGAQPQHF
>TRBV7-8|TRBJ2-3
CAHVPGATDTQYF
>TRBV5-1|TRBJ2-7
CASKTGDWGEQYF
>TRBV6-5|TRBJ2-3
CASSYQPMGGADTQYF
>TRBV3-1/TRBV3-2|TRBJ1-4
CASSQVLPPLYSQWSEKLFF
>TRBV2|TRBJ2-1
CASSELPSSYNEQFF
>TRBV5-1|TRBJ2-5
CASRRAPETQYF
>TRBV19|TRBJ1-2
CASSIYRGGGYTF
>TRBV7-9|TRBJ2-7
CASSRVAQGANYEQYF
>TRBV6-7|TRBJ1-2
CASSYVRVRDYGYTF
>TRBV5-1|TRBJ2-3
CASSHLGGLATDTQYF
>TRBV27|TRBJ2-1
CASSWAGHYNEQFF
>TRBV6-5|TRBJ1-1
CASSYQENTEAFF
>TRBV4-2|TRBJ2-2
CASSHRGTENTGELFF
>TRBV6-5|TRBJ2-7
CASRALSGLAYEQYF
>TRBV30|TRBJ2-7
CAWSDSSYEQYF
>TRBV27|TRBJ2-3
CASSLLQGRDTQYF
>TRBV18|TRBJ2-7
CASSPLIPGTSGRYEQYF
>TRBV5-5|TRBJ2-7
CASRYRDRRYEQYF
>TRBV6-2/TRBV6-3|TRBJ1-5
CASSPGLWGNQPQHF
>TRBV5-1|TRBJ2-3
CASSLGRKTLDYDTQYF
>TRBV29-1|TRBJ1-2
CSDDRGRGYTF
>TRBV11-3|TRBJ2-1
CASSSPVKGVYEQFF
>TRBV19|TRBJ2-1
CASSIVGEAEQFF
>TRBV28|TRBJ2-3
CASSQGLAVSTDTQYF
>TRBV7-2|TRBJ1-5
CASSLQGASNQPQHF